This T cell receptor beta chain originates from a study of OX40 agonist ivuxolimab in advanced cancers. Whole-study context: Patients were roughly 87% male with ages roughly 23 to 79, mean approximately 62.

V shed 4 bases and J 7 bases; nucleotides not matched to a gene: 5. Germline V gives CDR1 MNHEY, CDR2 SMNVEV (reference sequence). This CDR3 contains 16 residues. The data were produced by immunoSEQ multiplex PCR, yet TCRdb's version contains in-frame clones alone and is incomplete. The table includes around 99,000 clones, around 93% detected once. Whole-study results and caveats: The average count of expanded clones was higher among CD8+ T cells than among CD4+.

Concerning this clone: Its antigen is not known.

The rearrangement uses TRBV27 and TRBJ2-1; 15 nucleotides match TRBD2. The input for sequencing was CD4+ or CD8+ T cells sorted from blood, taken in a trial of the OX40 agonist ivuxolimab. This TCR was recovered from an adult with an advanced solid tumor such as melanoma, head and neck, liver or kidney cancer. The CDR3 spells CASSSGTSGRRNEQFF. Here the CDR3 DNA reads TGTGCCAGCAGTTCCGGGACTAGCGGGAGGAGAAATGAGCAGTTCTTC.